This T cell receptor beta chain stems from a study of T cell repertoires in cytomegalovirus infection. Study information: Public TCR beta signatures indicated both CMV infection and matching HLA type.

This clonotype has only a few counts. The target antigen is unknown. In germline, CDR1 is SGHTA, CDR2 FQGNSA. CDR3 size: 12 residues. The V gene lost 4 bases and the J gene lost 6 bases, with 9 bases spanning the gap. TCRdb re-called the reads through MiXCR, storing one row per CDR3 protein. The sample lists about 200,000 distinct CDR3 sequences, roughly 9.8% occurring once. Study conclusions and caveats: It was HLA-C-restricted CMV-specific TCR beta clonotypes that dominated the response ex vivo.

The TCR comes from a human donor in good health (CMV status not recorded). Some clones in this sample may be carry-over from other donors' samples. Input material: PBMCs. The chain employs TRBV7-2 and TRBJ2-5; either TRBD1 or TRBD2 may fit D (5 bases each). The CDR3 loop reads CASSSRGQTQYF. CDR3 nucleotide sequence: TGTGCCAGCAGCTCCCGGGGACAGACCCAGTACTTC.